The clone carrying this TCR beta chain was observed many times. What it recognizes is unknown. This may come from a read error, since a much larger clone is one base off. This sample was taken from a study of neurological immune-mediated disorders. The length of the CDR3 is 14 residues. Germline CDR1 reads MGHRA; CDR2 reads YSYEKL. Trimming stripped 4 bases from V and 7 bases from J, with 17 bases between. Synthesis of cDNA was carried out by template-switch 5'RACE. The reaction used 10-nucleotide random UMIs. From 15-18 subjects, over 190 million TCR-beta sequences were obtained in each sequencing run. TCRdb passed the 5' RACE reads through MiXCR, listing each CDR3 protein once. The repertoire holds some 37,000 distinct CDR3 sequences, with under 4% as singletons. Time point defined: longitudinal time-point 1 (baseline). Overall study findings and caveats: There were no CDR3 amino acid sequences shared by expanded clones across subjects, a result suggesting private repertoires in all groups. HTLV-1-associated myelopathy led in TCR clonal expansion, while multiple sclerosis ranked lowest, below healthy controls.

The clonotype was recovered from a woman aged 55 to 70 with multiple sclerosis. The rearrangement uses TRBV4-1 and TRBJ2-7; D not resolved. The sequencing input was PBMCs. The DNA for the CDR3 is TGCGCCAGCAGCCCTACTCTCGTCAAGAAAGAGCAGTACTTC. It codes for CASSPTLVKKEQYF.